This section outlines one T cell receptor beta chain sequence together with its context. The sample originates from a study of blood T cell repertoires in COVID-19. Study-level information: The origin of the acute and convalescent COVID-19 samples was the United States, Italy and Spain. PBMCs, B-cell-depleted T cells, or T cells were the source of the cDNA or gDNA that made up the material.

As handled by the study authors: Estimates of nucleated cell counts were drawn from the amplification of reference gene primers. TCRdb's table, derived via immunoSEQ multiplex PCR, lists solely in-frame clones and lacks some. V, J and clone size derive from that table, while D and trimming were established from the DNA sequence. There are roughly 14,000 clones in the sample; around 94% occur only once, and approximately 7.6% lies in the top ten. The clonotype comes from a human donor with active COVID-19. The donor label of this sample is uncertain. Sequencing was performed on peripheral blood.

This CDR3 is CASDSGGLNTEAFF. The CDR3, as DNA: TGTGCCAGTGACTCAGGGGGCTTGAACACTGAAGCTTTCTTT. V is TRBV2 and J is TRBJ1-1; 8 nucleotides line up with TRBD1. CDR1 is SNHLY, CDR2 FYNNEI, per germline. This CDR3 region has 14 residues. J was trimmed by 0 bases and V by 9 bases; bases with no gene match: 6.